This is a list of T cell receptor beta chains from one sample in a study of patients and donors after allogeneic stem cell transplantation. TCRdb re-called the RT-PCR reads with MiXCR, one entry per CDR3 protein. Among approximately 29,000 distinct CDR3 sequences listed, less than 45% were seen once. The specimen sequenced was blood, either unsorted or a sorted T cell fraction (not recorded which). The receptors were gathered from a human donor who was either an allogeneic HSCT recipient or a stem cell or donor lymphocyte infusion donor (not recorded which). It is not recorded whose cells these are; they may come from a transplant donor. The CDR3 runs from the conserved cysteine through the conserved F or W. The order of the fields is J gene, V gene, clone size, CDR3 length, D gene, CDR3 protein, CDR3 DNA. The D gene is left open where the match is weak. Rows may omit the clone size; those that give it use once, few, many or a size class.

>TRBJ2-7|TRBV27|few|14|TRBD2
CASSSGLAPYEQYF
TGTGCCAGCAGTTCGGGACTAGCTCCCTACGAGCAGTACTTC
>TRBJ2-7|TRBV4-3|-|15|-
CASSQDHGRGYEQYF
TGCGCCAGCAGCCAAGATCACGGAAGGGGATACGAGCAGTACTTC
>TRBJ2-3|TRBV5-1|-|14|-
CASRLDTGPDTQYF
TGCGCCAGCAGGCTAGACACCGGCCCAGATACGCAGTATTTT
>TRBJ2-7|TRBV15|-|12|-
CATSTDYGEQYF
TGTGCCACCAGCACTGACTATGGGGAGCAGTACTTC
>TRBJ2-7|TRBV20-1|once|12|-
CSALDESYEQYF
TGCAGTGCTTTGGACGAGTCCTACGAGCAGTACTTC
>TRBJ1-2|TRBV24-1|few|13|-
CATSEGGITGYTF
TGTGCCACCAGTGAAGGGGGAATTACGGGCTACACCTTC
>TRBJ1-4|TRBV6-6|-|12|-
CASRATNEKLFF
TGTGCCAGCAGGGCAACTAATGAAAAACTGTTTTTT
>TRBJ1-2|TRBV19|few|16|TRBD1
CASRPAGGQAIYGYTF
TGTGCCAGTAGGCCCGCCGGCGGACAGGCAATATACGGCTACACCTTC
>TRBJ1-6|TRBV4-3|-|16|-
CASSQTPPHYNSPLHF
TGCGCCAGCAGCCAAACACCTCCTCACTATAATTCACCCCTCCACTTT
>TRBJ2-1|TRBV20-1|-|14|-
CSARPGGIYNEQFF
TGCAGTGCTAGACCTGGCGGTATCTACAATGAGCAGTTCTTC
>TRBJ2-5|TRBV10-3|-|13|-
CAIRDLARETQYF
TGTGCCATCAGAGACTTGGCGCGAGAGACCCAGTACTTC
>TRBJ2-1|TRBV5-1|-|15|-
CASRSTGQTYNEQFF
TGCGCCAGCCGCTCTACCGGACAGACCTACAATGAGCAGTTCTTC
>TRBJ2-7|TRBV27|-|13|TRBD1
CASSRDRASEQYF
TGTGCCAGCAGCCGGGACAGGGCGTCCGAGCAGTACTTC
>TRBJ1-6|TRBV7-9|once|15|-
CASSLGQLEWSPLHF
TGTGCCAGCAGCTTAGGCCAGCTCGAGTGGTCACCCCTCCACTTT
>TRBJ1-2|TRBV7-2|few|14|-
CASSLEVLRGGYTF
TGTGCCAGCAGCTTAGAGGTCCTGCGGGGTGGCTACACCTTC
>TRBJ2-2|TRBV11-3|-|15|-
CASRRTGQVTGELFF
TGTGCCAGCAGGAGGACGGGCCAAGTAACCGGGGAGCTGTTTTTT
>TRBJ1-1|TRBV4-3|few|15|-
CASSQGGRGWTEAFF
TGCGCCAGCAGCCAAGGAGGCCGAGGGTGGACTGAAGCTTTCTTT
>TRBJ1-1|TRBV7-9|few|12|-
CASSLAVTEAFF
TGTGCCAGCAGCTTGGCGGTGACTGAAGCTTTCTTT
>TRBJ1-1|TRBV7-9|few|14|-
CASSLPGMNTEAFF
TGTGCCAGCAGCCTCCCGGGGATGAACACTGAAGCTTTCTTT
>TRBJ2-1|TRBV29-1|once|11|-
CSMDDYNEQFF
TGCAGCATGGACGACTACAATGAGCAGTTCTTC
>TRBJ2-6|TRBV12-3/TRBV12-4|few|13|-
CASGRAGANVLTF
TGTGCCAGCGGTAGGGCTGGGGCCAACGTCCTGACTTTC
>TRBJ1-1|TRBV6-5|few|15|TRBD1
CASSNPGQGRTEAFF
TGTGCCAGCAGTAACCCGGGACAGGGGAGGACTGAAGCTTTCTTT
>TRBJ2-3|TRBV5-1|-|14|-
CASNRQLRADTQYF
TGCGCCAGCAACCGACAGTTAAGAGCAGATACGCAGTATTTT
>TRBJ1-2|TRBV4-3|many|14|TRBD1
CASSQGTGNYGYTF
TGCGCCAGCAGCCAAGGGACAGGAAACTATGGCTACACCTTC
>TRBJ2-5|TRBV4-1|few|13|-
CASSSEGRETQYF
TGCGCCAGCAGCTCCGAGGGGAGAGAGACCCAGTACTTC
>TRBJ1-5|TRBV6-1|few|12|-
CASSEWGLAQHF
TGTGCCAGCAGTGAATGGGGGTTGGCCCAGCATTTT
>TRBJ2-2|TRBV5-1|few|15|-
CASSGTRRSTGELFF
TGCGCCAGCAGCGGAACAAGGAGGAGCACCGGGGAGCTGTTTTTT
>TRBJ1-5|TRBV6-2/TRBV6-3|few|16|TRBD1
CASREDRGQVNQPQHF
TGTGCCAGCAGGGAGGACAGGGGGCAAGTCAATCAGCCCCAGCATTTT
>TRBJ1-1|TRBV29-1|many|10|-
CSVRGTEAFF
TGCAGCGTGCGGGGGACTGAAGCTTTCTTT
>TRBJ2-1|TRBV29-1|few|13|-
CSVQGGYNNEQFF
TGCAGCGTTCAGGGGGGGTACAACAATGAGCAGTTCTTC
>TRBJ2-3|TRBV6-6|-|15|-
CASSRRWDGTGTQYF
TGTGCCAGCAGTCGGAGGTGGGATGGGACGGGTACGCAGTATTTT
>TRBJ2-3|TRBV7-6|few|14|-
CASSLMGGTDTQYF
TGTGCCAGCAGCTTAATGGGGGGCACAGATACGCAGTATTTT
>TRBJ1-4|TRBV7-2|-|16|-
CASSLAPGEYNEKLFF
TGTGCCAGCAGCTTAGCCCCAGGAGAGTATAATGAAAAACTGTTTTTT
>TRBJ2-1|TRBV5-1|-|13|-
CASSFDSFNEQFF
TGCGCCAGCAGCTTCGACTCATTCAATGAGCAGTTCTTC
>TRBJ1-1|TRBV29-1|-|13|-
CSVEGRMNTEAFF
TGCAGCGTTGAAGGGCGGATGAACACTGAAGCTTTCTTT
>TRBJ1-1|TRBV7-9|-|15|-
CASNHKDRHGKEAFF
TGTGCCAGCAACCATAAGGACCGCCACGGCAAAGAAGCTTTCTTT
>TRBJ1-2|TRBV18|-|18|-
CASSPGFEASWLRYGYTF
TGTGCCAGCTCACCAGGGTTCGAGGCGTCTTGGCTACGCTATGGCTACACCTTC
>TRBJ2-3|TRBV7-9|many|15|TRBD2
CASSFTSGLTDTQYF
TGTGCCAGCAGCTTTACTAGCGGGCTAACAGATACGCAGTATTTT
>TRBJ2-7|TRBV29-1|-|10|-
CSVADYEQYF
TGCAGCGTTGCTGACTACGAGCAGTACTTC
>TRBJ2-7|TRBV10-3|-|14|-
CAISESVQAYEQYF
TGTGCCATCAGTGAGTCTGTCCAAGCCTACGAGCAGTACTTC
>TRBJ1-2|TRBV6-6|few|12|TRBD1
CASSYGDSGYAF
TGTGCCAGCAGTTACGGGGACAGTGGCTACGCCTTC
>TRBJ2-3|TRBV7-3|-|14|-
CASSLLLPPDTQYF
TGTGCCAGCAGCCTGTTGCTCCCTCCAGATACGCAGTATTTT
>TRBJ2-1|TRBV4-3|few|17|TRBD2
CASSQDGGRADYNEQFF
TGCGCCAGCAGCCAAGACGGAGGGAGGGCCGACTACAATGAGCAGTTCTTC
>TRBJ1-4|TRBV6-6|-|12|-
CASSPGREKLFF
TGTGCCAGCAGCCCGGGCCGTGAAAAACTGTTTTTT
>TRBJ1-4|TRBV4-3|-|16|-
CASSQEGYVGREKLFF
TGCGCCAGCAGCCAAGAAGGGTACGTCGGTCGCGAAAAACTGTTTTTT
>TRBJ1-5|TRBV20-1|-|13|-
CSASRPGRQPQHF
TGCAGTGCTAGTCGGCCAGGACGGCAGCCCCAGCATTTT
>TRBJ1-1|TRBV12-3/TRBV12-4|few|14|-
CATIRQTGNTEAFF
TGTGCCACCATAAGACAGACTGGGAACACTGAAGCTTTCTTT
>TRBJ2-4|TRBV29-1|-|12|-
CSVGYRGSIQYF
TGCAGCGTTGGCTACCGAGGGAGCATTCAGTACTTC
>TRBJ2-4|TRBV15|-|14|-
CATSRDPKKNIQYF
TGTGCCACCAGCAGAGATCCCAAGAAAAACATTCAGTACTTC
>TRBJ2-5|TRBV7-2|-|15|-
CASSLGLGLRETQYF
TGTGCCAGCAGCTTAGGTTTGGGGCTGAGGGAGACCCAGTACTTC
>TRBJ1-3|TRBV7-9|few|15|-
CASSPREDVGNTIYF
TGTGCCAGCAGCCCCCGGGAAGACGTTGGAAACACCATATATTTT
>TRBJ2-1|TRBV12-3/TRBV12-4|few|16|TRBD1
CASSPGTGPLNNEQFF
TGTGCCAGCAGTCCCGGGACAGGCCCTCTCAACAATGAGCAGTTCTTC
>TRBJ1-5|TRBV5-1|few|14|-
CASSLMGTDQPQHF
TGCGCCAGCAGCTTAATGGGGACGGATCAGCCCCAGCATTTT
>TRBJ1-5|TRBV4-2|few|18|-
CASSQDNKGRRANQPQHF
TGTGCCAGCAGCCAAGATAATAAGGGACGGAGGGCAAATCAGCCCCAGCATTTT